A single sample is the source of the 2 T cell receptor beta chains below, sequenced in a study of T cells in Graves' hyperthyroidism and ophthalmopathy (dated by TCRdb to the late 2010s). Library prep was done by multiplex PCR. The sequencer listed for this sample is Illumina HiSeq 2000. The TCR beta CDR3 regions were amplified from the RNA transcripts. A first-round RT-PCR of the TCR CDR3 used the HTBI primer set with the Qiagen OneStep RT-PCR kit. TCRdb reprocessed the public reads (quality trimming at Q25 with fastp, clone calling with MiXCR) and kept in-frame beta chains. Each record represents a unique CDR3 protein, reported with the most common genes and DNA among its rows. For this sample there are about 420,000 distinct CDR3 sequences; 15% to 19% appear just once. The top ten hold about 14% of the sample. Sequencing was done on a sample of blood. These receptor sequences come from a woman between 18 and 29 years old with Graves' hyperthyroidism.

This clonotype was counted many times. The chain uses TRBV5-1 and TRBJ1-1; 8 nucleotides match TRBD1. Germline values: CDR1 SGHRS, CDR2 YFSETQ. V lost 3 bases and J lost 4; bases outside the gene matches: 8. CDR3 length: 15 amino acids. Here the CDR3 reads CASSSAGQDSTEAFF. The CDR3 DNA follows: TGCGCCAGCAGCTCGGCGGGACAGGACAGCACTGAAGCTTTCTTT.

Here the CDR3 DNA reads TGTGCCAGCAGTGAGGAACGATTCACCGGGGAGCTGTTTTTT. Protein product: CASSEERFTGELFF. The J gene is TRBJ2-2, the V gene TRBV6-4; no clear D. The CDR3 contains 14 residues. The germline V gene has CDR1 MRHNA and CDR2 SNTAGT. V lost 3 bases and J lost 4, with 9 bases in between.